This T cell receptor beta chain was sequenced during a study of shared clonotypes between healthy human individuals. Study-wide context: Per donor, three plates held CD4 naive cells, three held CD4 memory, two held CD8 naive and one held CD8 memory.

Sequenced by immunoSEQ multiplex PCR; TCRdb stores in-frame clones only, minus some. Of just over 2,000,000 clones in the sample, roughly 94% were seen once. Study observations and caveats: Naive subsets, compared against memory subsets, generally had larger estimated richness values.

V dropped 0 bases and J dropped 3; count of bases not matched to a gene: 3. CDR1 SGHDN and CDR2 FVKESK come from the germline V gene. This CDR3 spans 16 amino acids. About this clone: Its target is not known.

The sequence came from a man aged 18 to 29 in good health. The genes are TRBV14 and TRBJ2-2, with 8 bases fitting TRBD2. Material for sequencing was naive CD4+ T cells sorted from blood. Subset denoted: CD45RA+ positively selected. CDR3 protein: CASSQDPLADTGELFF. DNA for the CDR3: TGTGCCAGCAGCCAAGATCCACTAGCGGACACCGGGGAGCTGTTTTTT. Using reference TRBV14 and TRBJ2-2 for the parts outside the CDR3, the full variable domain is EAGVTQFPSHSVIEKGQTVTLRCDPISGHDNLYWYRRVMGKEIKFLLHFVKESKQDESGMPNNRFLAERTGGTYSTLKVQPAELEDSGVYFCASSQDPLADTGELFFGEGSRLTVL.